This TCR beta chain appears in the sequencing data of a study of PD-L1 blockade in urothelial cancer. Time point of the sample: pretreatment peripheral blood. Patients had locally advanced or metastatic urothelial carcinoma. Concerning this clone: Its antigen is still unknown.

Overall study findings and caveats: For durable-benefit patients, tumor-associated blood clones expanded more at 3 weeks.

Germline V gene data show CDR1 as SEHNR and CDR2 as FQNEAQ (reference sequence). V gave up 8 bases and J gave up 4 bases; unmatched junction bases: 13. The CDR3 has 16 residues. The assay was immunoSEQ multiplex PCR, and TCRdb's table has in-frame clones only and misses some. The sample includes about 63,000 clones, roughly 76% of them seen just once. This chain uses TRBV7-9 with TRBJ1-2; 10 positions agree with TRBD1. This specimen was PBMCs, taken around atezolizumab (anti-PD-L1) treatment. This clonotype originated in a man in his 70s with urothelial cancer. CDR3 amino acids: CASVRDRGVGAYGYTF. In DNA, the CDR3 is TGTGCCAGCGTCCGGGACAGGGGAGTCGGCGCCTATGGCTACACCTTC.